The sequence of this TCR beta chain was determined in a study of regulatory T cells in long-lasting Graves disease (dated by TCRdb to the early 2020s). Looking at the study overall: Antithyroid drugs had been taken for less than 3 months by newly diagnosed Graves' disease patients. Patients with persistent Graves' disease were compared with patients with newly diagnosed Graves' disease using TCR sequencing and RNA sequencing of peripheral blood. The study was conducted in China and was registered as a clinical trial. A total of roughly 35 samples underwent TCR sequencing: about 13 from persistent and roughly 20 from newly diagnosed Graves' disease patients. Results and caveats for the whole study, not just this receptor: TRBV28, TRBJ1-2 and TRBJ2-5 were preferentially used in persistent disease, while TRBV20-1 and TRBJ2-1 were favored in newly diagnosed disease. Because the primary lesion, thyroid tissue, could not be accessed, the study looked at peripheral blood alone. As a limitation, the authors acknowledged that the small sample size may reduce accuracy. Compared with newly diagnosed patients, persistent Graves' disease patients had lower TCR Shannon entropy and fewer highly expanded clones, which suggests clonal expansion. Persistent patients shared more public clonotypes among themselves (around 2,800) than newly diagnosed patients did (over 900). Sequencing and analysis were restricted to the TCR beta chain.

This clonotype came up a few times. Its antigen target is currently unknown. Relative to the germline gene, one junction end is altered; a read error may explain this. Receptor libraries were prepared by multiplex PCR. TCRdb records Illumina HiSeq 4000 as the sequencer. To build TCR beta libraries, CDR3 regions were amplified by Arm-PCR using iRepertoire HTBI primers. Before sequencing, the PCR products underwent gel purification. Per the authors' processing: Gene usage analysis of CDR3 amino acid clonotypes relied on the 60 or so TRBV and 14 TRBJ segments identified across samples. Filtered high-quality paired reads were merged into contigs using COPE and FqMerger. BLAST was used to align contigs to IMGT TRBV, TRBD and TRBJ reference genes, and CDR3 was defined according to IMGT. Highly expanded clones were defined as clonotypes with a frequency above 0.1%. Repertoire diversity was measured by Shannon entropy, and V-J evenness by the Gini coefficient. A clonotype found in more than one individual was treated as public. TCRdb itself trimmed the public reads at Q25 with fastp, ran MiXCR and retained productive beta chains. Under each unique CDR3 protein, matching rows form one entry showing the most common genes and DNA. These V and J calls are TCRdb output, not the study's own analysis. The sample table records about 620,000 distinct CDR3 sequences; roughly 15% of these occur just once. The top ten clones comprise about 17% of the sample.

Taken with the paper, the label for time point translates to: newly diagnosed GD, antithyroid drugs for less than 3 months. RNA was extracted from PBMCs in TRIzol for both TCR sequencing and RNA sequencing. The diagnosis of Graves' disease was made according to American Thyroid Association guidelines. Patients for the study were recruited at an endocrinology department in Xi'an, China. Each patient gave approximately 9.7 milliliters of peripheral blood, collected in an EDTA anticoagulant tube. Ficoll Paque Plus density gradient separation was used to isolate PBMCs, and no further T cell sorting was performed. RNA quality was checked with an Agilent 2100 Bioanalyzer and agarose gel, and concentration with a NanoDrop 2000. Looking up the germline V gene yields CDR1 SGHRS and CDR2 YFSETQ. The CDR3 measures 11 amino acids from cysteine to phenylalanine. Only CDR3 DNA is held: 33 bases, read in frame from base 1.

The sample also formed part of further work on T cells in Graves' hyperthyroidism and ophthalmopathy. The second investigation adds: Stable Graves' hyperthyroidism was defined as the absence of progression to ophthalmopathy over 18 months of follow-up. Hyperthyroidism patients were newly diagnosed, with disease duration under 2 months, and aged 18 to 65 years. Any patient with an uncontrolled infection, another autoimmune disease, pregnancy or lactation was excluded. Clinical symptoms, serum thyroxine and TRAb, thyroid ultrasound, and orbital computed tomography formed the basis for the diagnoses. The TCR CDR3 was subjected to a first round of RT-PCR using the HTBI primer set and the Qiagen OneStep RT-PCR kit. Blood samples also contained most of the expanded thyroid clonotypes (frequency above 0.001), which suggests that blood repertoires may reflect thyroid immune responses. In cross-validation, a model built on a 13 V-J signature told ophthalmopathy apart from stable hyperthyroidism with roughly 87% sensitivity and roughly 81% specificity, and in testing the same model reached 80%/75%. During validation, the model predicted progression to ophthalmopathy a median of around 6 months ahead of onset, with almost 71% sensitivity and 72% to 80% specificity. A discovery cohort of around 100 patients, approximately 45 with Graves' ophthalmopathy and fewer than 65 with stable Graves' hyperthyroidism, was used to find distinguishing TCR V-J signatures. An independent validation cohort of 18 to 20 hyperthyroidism patients and 17 patients who later progressed to ophthalmopathy tested prospective prediction of ophthalmopathy. For training and testing, the approximately 92 patients in the discovery cohort were randomly divided in a 7:3 ratio. The study also compared thyroid tissue and blood T-cell repertoires from roughly six Graves' hyperthyroidism patients. After blood sampling, hyperthyroidism patients were treated with methimazole at a starting dose of 30 mg daily, and ophthalmopathy patients were treated with high-dose intravenous methylprednisolone. Libraries were constructed in a second round of multiplex PCR, after which size selection and purification were performed. The libraries were sequenced on an Illumina HiSeq2000 using paired-end 100 bp reads. Raw data were processed with SOAPnuke, discarding reads with adapters, uncalled bases, mean Phred below 15, or no exact constant-primer or identifier match. High-quality paired reads were merged with COPE v1.2.5, and unique nucleotide sequences were defined as clonotypes. Clonotypes were aligned to IMGT TRBV, TRBD and TRBJ reference segments using MiTCR v1.1. The analysis was restricted to V-J combinations with a frequency above 0.0001, which together covered 99% to 99.2% of the repertoires. A TCS score was defined as the ratio between F50 (clonal expansion) and ExV (chaos), using BLOSUM62-based TCRdist between CDR3 peptides within each V-J. Welch's t-statistics and random forest reduced approximately 520 V-J features to some 14, which were used in a naive Bayes classifier (R e1071). No statistical method was used to set the sample size in advance, and investigators knew the group allocation. The paper reports TCR Vbeta CDR3 sequencing of about 140 peripheral blood samples: 43 ophthalmopathy, 75 to 80 hyperthyroidism and approximately 17 progressor patients.

The starting material was peripheral blood mononuclear cells (PBMCs), obtained at new diagnosis, from a patient treated with antithyroid drugs. The chain was built from TRBV5-1 and TRBJ2-1, and possibly TRBD2, on 5 matching bases. This TCR was recovered from a woman aged 25-40 years with Graves disease. Donor details come from another sample of the same person, matched by shared clones. This receptor has the CDR3 CASSEERRQLF. The DNA sequence is as follows: TGCGCCAGCAGCGAGGAGCGGCGGCAGCTCTTC.